The clone carrying this T cell receptor beta chain has ten or more counts. The antigen is undetermined. TCRdb ran MiXCR on the PCR reads and lists one entry per CDR3 protein. This sample has approximately 100,000 distinct CDR3 sequences; roughly 34% occur once, and the top ten carry around 3.9%. The CDR3 runs 11 residues. Germline-derived CDR1 and CDR2 are SQVTM and ANQGSEA. The V gene end was trimmed by 6 bases and the J gene end by 3 bases; junction bases not matched to a gene: 1. This entry is derived from a study of molecular identifiers for immune sequencing clone quantification. As for the study in general: Split five ways in replicates, RNA from approximately 20,000 or 98,000 naive CD8 cells had four portions sequenced.

Study-level findings and limits: For effector cells, clones above 20 RNA copies held over 98% of molecules; for naive cells, under 1%.

The genes are TRBV29-1 and TRBJ1-1, with TRBD1 matching 7 bases. The sequence derives from a human donor in good health. Some libraries in this study had Jurkat cell RNA spiked in. Sequencing was done on a sample of naive CD8+ T cells from blood, with Jurkat cell RNA spiked in. The subset here: FACS-sorted CD8+CD4-CCR7+CD45RA+ naive T cells. CDR3 bases: TGCAGCGTCCAGGGGGACACTGAAGCTTTCTTT. It is translated as CSVQGDTEAFF.